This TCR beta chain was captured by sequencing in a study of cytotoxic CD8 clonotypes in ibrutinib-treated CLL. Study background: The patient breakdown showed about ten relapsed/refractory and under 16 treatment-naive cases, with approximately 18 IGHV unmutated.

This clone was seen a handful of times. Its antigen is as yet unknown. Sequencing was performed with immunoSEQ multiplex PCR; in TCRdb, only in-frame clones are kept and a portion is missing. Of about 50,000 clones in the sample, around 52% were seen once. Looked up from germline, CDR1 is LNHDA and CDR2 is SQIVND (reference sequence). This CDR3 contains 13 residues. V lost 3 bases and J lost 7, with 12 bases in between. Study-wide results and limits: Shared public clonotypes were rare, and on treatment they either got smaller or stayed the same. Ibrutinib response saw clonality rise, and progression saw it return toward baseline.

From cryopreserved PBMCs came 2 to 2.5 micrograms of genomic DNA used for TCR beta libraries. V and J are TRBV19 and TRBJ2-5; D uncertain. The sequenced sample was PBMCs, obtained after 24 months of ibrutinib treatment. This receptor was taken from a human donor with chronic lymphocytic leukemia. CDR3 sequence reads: CASSMFGSGTQYF. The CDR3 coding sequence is TGTGCCAGTAGTATGTTCGGCTCGGGGACCCAGTACTTC.